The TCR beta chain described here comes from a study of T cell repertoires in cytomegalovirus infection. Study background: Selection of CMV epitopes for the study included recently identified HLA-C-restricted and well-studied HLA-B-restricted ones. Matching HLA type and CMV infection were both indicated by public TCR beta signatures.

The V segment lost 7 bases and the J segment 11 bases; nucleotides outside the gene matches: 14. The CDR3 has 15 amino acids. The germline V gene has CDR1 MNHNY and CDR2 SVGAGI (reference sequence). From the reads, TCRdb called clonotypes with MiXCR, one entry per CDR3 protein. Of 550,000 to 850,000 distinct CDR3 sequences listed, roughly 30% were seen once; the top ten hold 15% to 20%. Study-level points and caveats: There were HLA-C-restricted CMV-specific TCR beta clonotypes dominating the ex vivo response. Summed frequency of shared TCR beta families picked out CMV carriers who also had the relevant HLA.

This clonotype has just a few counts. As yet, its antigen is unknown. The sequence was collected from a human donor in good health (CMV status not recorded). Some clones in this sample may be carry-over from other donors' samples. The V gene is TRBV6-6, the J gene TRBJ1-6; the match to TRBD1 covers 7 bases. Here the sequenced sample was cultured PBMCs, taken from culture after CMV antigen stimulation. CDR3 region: CASTLLGTVLTPLHF. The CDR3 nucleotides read TGTGCCAGCACCTTACTGGGGACAGTCTTGACACCCCTCCACTTT.